This T cell receptor (beta chain) emerged from a study of OX40 agonist ivuxolimab in advanced cancers. Describing the broader study: The costimulatory receptor OX40 (CD134) was targeted by ivuxolimab, a fully human IgG2 agonistic monoclonal antibody. Partial responses were achieved by three dose-escalation patients, of whom one had hepatocellular carcinoma and two had cutaneous melanoma. Peripheral TCRbeta sequencing aimed to test whether ivuxolimab altered TCR sequence diversity and caused clonal T-cell expansion. Intravenous ivuxolimab was administered to patients every 2 weeks at six dose levels: 0.01, 0.1, 0.3, 1.5, 3 and 10 mg/kg. In the dose-escalation cohort, 70% to 90% of patients were male, and the mean age was roughly 56 years with a range of about 20 to 90. Of the approximately 53 patients in dose escalation, some 20 had hepatocellular carcinoma, about 15 had melanoma, 9 had renal cell carcinoma and 9 had head and neck cancer. The paper reports the monotherapy dose-escalation portion (N = 52 patients) of the phase I ivuxolimab trial. Patients were allowed to have had prior anti-PD-1, anti-PD-L1 or anti-CTLA-4 therapy, and around 40% of the dose-escalation patients had previously received checkpoint inhibitors.

The trial excluded patients who had a history of autoimmune disease or who were on systemic immunosuppression. Peripheral blood for TCR sequencing was drawn from every dose cohort at baseline, at cycle 4 day 1 and at cycle 7 day 1. Samples came from an open-label, multicenter, first-in-human phase I dose-escalation trial of ivuxolimab. Adults with locally advanced or metastatic melanoma, renal cell carcinoma, hepatocellular carcinoma or head and neck squamous cell carcinoma were enrolled in the trial. Before TCR sequencing, CD4+ T cells and CD8+ T cells from peripheral blood were sorted into separate populations. Comment on this clone: This receptor's antigen is unknown. No clone much larger than this one lies a single base away; base qualities are absent.

Trimming at the junction amounts to 3 bases on V and 9 bases on J, and the germline ends lie 21 bases apart. CDR1 and CDR2 (MDHEN, SYDVKM) derive from the germline V gene. The CDR3 measures 16 amino acids from cysteine to phenylalanine. The CDR3 DNA has 48 bases and is translated from base 1. General findings and caveats noted by the study authors: In partial responders in the 0.1-3.0 mg/kg groups, normalized peripheral clonal expansion was found to be among the lowest, especially among CD8+ T cells. At doses from 0.1 to 3.0 mg/kg, clonal expansion was seen in both CD4+ and CD8+ blood T cells between baseline and week 6. After ivuxolimab, CD8+ T cells had more expanded clones than CD4+ T cells on average. Which antigens the clonally expanded peripheral T cells were specific for was not determined. Low levels of normalized T-cell clonal expansion were also shown by some nonresponding patients.

To sequence the TCRbeta CDR3 region, genomic DNA was isolated from the sorted cells. The immunoSEQ Assay was used to sequence the TCRbeta CDR3 regions. As stored in TCRdb, this immuneACCESS dataset retains in-frame rearrangements with V and J assigned. A fraction of the clones does not appear; measured against another copy, unresolved V genes explain less than half of the discrepancy, and the remainder lacks a known reason. The sample table lists more than 11,000 clones, about three quarters of them with a count of one. The ten most abundant clones make up 16% of the sample. The V and J genes are TRBV28 and TRBJ1-5; the best D guess is TRBD1, with 5 bases matching. The clonotype comes from an adult with an advanced solid tumor such as melanoma, head and neck, liver or kidney cancer. The sample here was CD4+ or CD8+ T cells sorted from blood, taken in a trial of the OX40 agonist ivuxolimab. The CDR3 reads as follows: CASSLRYRDWRLPQHF. The sequence in DNA is TGTGCCAGCAGTTTGCGTTACCGGGACTGGAGATTGCCCCAGCATTTT.